The rows below give T cell receptor beta chains drawn from one sample of a study of blood T cell repertoires in COVID-19. Sequencing used immunoSEQ multiplex PCR; TCRdb keeps in-frame clones, though not all of them. The sample yields over 130,000 clones, about three quarters seen once. Sequencing was performed on PBMCs or T cells enriched from blood (not recorded which). Receptors were obtained from a woman in her fifties or sixties who had recovered from COVID-19. Each CDR3 is given with its conserved first and last residue. D genes are given only for firm matches. Where a row states a size, it is once, few, many or the class of an expanded clone; other rows omit it.

D gene | clone size | J gene | V gene | CDR3 protein | CDR3 DNA
TRBD1 | - | TRBJ2-3 | TRBV27 | CASSLSSLTGGLGTPQYF | TGTGCCAGCAGTTTATCGAGCCTAACAGGGGGCCTGGGGACACCGCAGTATTTT
TRBD1 | - | TRBJ1-5 | TRBV7-9 | CASSSQGAVQPQHF | TGTGCCAGCAGTTCCCAGGGGGCGGTTCAGCCCCAGCATTTT
- | - | TRBJ1-5 | TRBV18 | CASSPRQPQHF | TGTGCCAGCTCCCCCCGGCAGCCCCAGCATTTT
TRBD1 | - | TRBJ1-4 | TRBV7-9 | CASSRDLGQGGEKLFF | TGTGCCAGCAGCCGGGATTTGGGACAGGGTGGAGAAAAACTGTTTTTT
TRBD2 | - | TRBJ2-3 | TRBV14 | CASSQEGPKIGRGDTQYF | TGTGCCAGCAGCCAAGAGGGACCCAAAATCGGGAGGGGAGATACGCAGTATTTT
TRBD2 | - | TRBJ2-1 | TRBV29-1 | CSVGGGPEQFF | TGCAGCGTTGGGGGAGGGCCCGAGCAGTTCTTC
TRBD2 | - | TRBJ2-5 | TRBV2 | CAADVAGGTQETQYF | TGTGCCGCCGACGTAGCGGGGGGAACCCAAGAGACCCAGTACTTC
TRBD1 | - | TRBJ2-3 | TRBV5-6 | CASSFRGQTQYF | TGTGCCAGCAGCTTCAGGGGGCAAACGCAGTATTTT
- | - | TRBJ1-4 | TRBV29-1 | CSVEEATNEKLFF | TGCAGCGTTGAAGAAGCCACTAATGAAAAACTGTTTTTT
TRBD1 | - | TRBJ2-1 | TRBV6-4 | CASSSGTGGFEQFF | TGTGCCAGCAGTTCCGGGACAGGGGGCTTTGAGCAGTTCTTC
TRBD2 | - | TRBJ2-1 | TRBV4-1 | CASVPGAGEGEQFF | TGCGCCAGCGTCCCCGGGGCGGGAGAGGGTGAGCAGTTCTTC
TRBD1 | - | TRBJ1-6 | TRBV11-3 | CASTPTGGNSPLHF | TGTGCCAGCACCCCGACAGGGGGGAATTCACCCCTCCACTTT
TRBD2 | - | TRBJ2-7 | TRBV5-1 | CASSLDPAGGPYEQYF | TGCGCCAGCAGCTTGGATCCAGCGGGAGGTCCCTACGAGCAGTACTTC
TRBD1 | - | TRBJ2-1 | TRBV14 | CASSQDGGFFGTGSSYNEQFF | TGTGCCAGCAGCCAAGATGGGGGATTCTTCGGGACAGGGAGTAGCTACAATGAGCAGTTCTTC
- | once | TRBJ2-7 | TRBV13 | CASSLLASGSYEQYF | TGTGCCAGCAGCTTACTAGCTTCGGGCTCCTACGAGCAGTACTTC
TRBD1 | - | TRBJ2-1 | TRBV11-2 | CASSIDTGTGGNEQFF | TGTGCCAGCAGCATAGATACCGGTACAGGGGGTAATGAGCAGTTCTTC
TRBD2 | - | TRBJ2-3 | TRBV30 | CAWSRSGGTDTQYF | TGTGCCTGGAGCAGGAGCGGGGGTACAGATACGCAGTATTTT
TRBD1 | - | TRBJ1-4 | TRBV18 | CASSPDRVTNEKLFF | TGTGCCAGCTCACCAGACAGGGTGACTAATGAAAAACTGTTTTTT
TRBD2 | - | TRBJ2-7 | TRBV6-2/TRBV6-3 | CASSYSAGEGYEQYF | TGTGCCAGCAGTTACAGTGCGGGAGAGGGCTACGAGCAGTACTTC
- | - | TRBJ1-2 | TRBV6-1 | CASSEDGAGWDGYTF | TGTGCCAGCAGTGAAGATGGGGCAGGATGGGATGGCTACACCTTC
- | - | TRBJ1-1 | TRBV7-8 | CASSRGVAGGAFF | TGTGCCAGCAGCCGAGGTGTCGCTGGAGGAGCTTTCTTT
TRBD2 | - | TRBJ2-1 | TRBV5-4 | CASSFTSGGDHNEQFF | TGTGCCAGCAGTTTTACTAGCGGGGGGGACCACAATGAGCAGTTCTTC
TRBD2 | - | TRBJ2-3 | TRBV3-1/TRBV3-2 | CASSPTSGVGGDTQYF | TGTGCCAGCTCCCCAACTAGCGGGGTTGGGGGAGATACGCAGTATTTT
TRBD2 | - | TRBJ2-3 | TRBV3-1/TRBV3-2 | CASSPGLATSTDTQYF | TGTGCCAGCAGCCCGGGACTAGCGACTAGCACAGATACGCAGTATTTT
- | few | TRBJ1-5 | TRBV10-3 | CATRAGERNQPQHF | TGTGCCACCCGCGCCGGGGAGCGCAATCAGCCCCAGCATTTT
- | - | TRBJ2-3 | TRBV19 | CASWGGSTDTQYF | TGTGCCAGCTGGGGCGGCAGCACAGATACGCAGTATTTT
TRBD2 | - | TRBJ2-2 | TRBV29-1 | CSVTTSGSDTGELFF | TGCAGCGTTACCACTAGCGGGAGCGATACCGGGGAGCTGTTTTTT
- | - | TRBJ1-6 | TRBV7-6 | CASSLISPGGPYNSPLHF | TGTGCCAGCAGCTTAATCAGTCCGGGAGGTCCCTATAATTCACCCCTCCACTTT
TRBD2 | once | TRBJ2-1 | TRBV6-6 | CASSYVNSGSNEQFF | TGTGCCAGCAGTTACGTTAATAGCGGGAGCAATGAGCAGTTCTTC
- | - | TRBJ1-1 | TRBV29-1 | CSVAFGRGNTEAFF | TGCAGCGTTGCATTTGGCAGAGGGAACACTGAAGCTTTCTTT
TRBD2 | - | TRBJ2-2 | TRBV5-4 | CASSSSGGAAGELFF | TGTGCCAGCAGCTCCAGCGGGGGGGCGGCCGGGGAGCTGTTTTTT
TRBD1 | - | TRBJ1-3 | TRBV5-4 | CASSLSRGRGNTIYF | TGTGCCAGCAGCTTAAGCAGGGGGCGAGGAAACACCATATATTTT
TRBD2 | - | TRBJ2-2 | TRBV5-1 | CASSLERGLAKTGELFF | TGCGCCAGCAGCTTGGAGCGGGGACTAGCAAAAACCGGGGAGCTGTTTTTT
- | - | TRBJ1-5 | TRBV19 | CASSMAAQPQHF | TGTGCCAGTAGTATGGCGGCACAGCCCCAGCATTTT
TRBD1 | once | TRBJ2-1 | TRBV6-5 | CASCHGTGSYNEQFF | TGTGCCAGCTGCCATGGGACAGGTTCCTACAATGAGCAGTTCTTC
- | - | TRBJ1-2 | TRBV6-5 | CASTPREGNYGYTF | TGTGCCAGCACTCCTAGGGAGGGGAATTATGGCTACACCTTC
- | - | TRBJ2-1 | TRBV6-1 | CASSEYLHNEQFF | TGTGCCAGCAGTGAATATCTCCACAATGAGCAGTTCTTC
- | - | TRBJ1-2 | TRBV27 | CASSYQGSNYGYTF | TGTGCCAGCAGTTACCAGGGTTCTAACTATGGCTACACCTTC
- | - | TRBJ2-1 | TRBV27 | CASSRSPTYNEQFF | TGTGCCAGCAGTCGGAGTCCAACCTACAATGAGCAGTTCTTC
- | - | TRBJ2-1 | TRBV13 | CASSLRRGGYNEQFF | TGTGCCAGCAGCTTAAGGAGGGGTGGGTACAATGAGCAGTTCTTC
- | - | TRBJ1-4 | TRBV30 | CAWSVRRAEDEKLFF | TGTGCCTGGAGTGTAAGGCGGGCGGAAGATGAAAAACTGTTTTTT